The entry below describes one TCR beta chain. Antigen unknown. A single record per CDR3 protein comes from TCRdb applying MiXCR to the reads. The sample comprises a few hundred thousand distinct CDR3 sequences, about 29% of which are singletons, and around 18% rests with the top ten. Trimming left V 4 bases short and J 5 bases short, with 17 bases between. Germline V lookup: CDR1 SGHDN, CDR2 FVKESK. The CDR3 runs 15 residues. The sample belongs to a study of T cell repertoires in cytomegalovirus infection. Study-wide results and caveats: The ex vivo response showed dominance by HLA-C-restricted CMV-specific TCR beta clonotypes.

This chain uses TRBV14 with TRBJ1-1; D gene ambiguous. The receptor was derived from a human donor in good health (CMV status not recorded). Some clones in this sample may be carry-over from other donors' samples. Sequences were derived from cultured PBMCs, sampled from culture after CMV antigen stimulation. This chain's CDR3 is CASSPRVRGATEAFF. CDR3 coding DNA: TGTGCCAGCAGCCCACGGGTCCGGGGAGCGACTGAAGCTTTCTTT. The complete variable domain, with remaining parts taken from reference TRBV14 and TRBJ1-1, reads EAGVTQFPSHSVIEKGQTVTLRCDPISGHDNLYWYRRVMGKEIKFLLHFVKESKQDESGMPNNRFLAERTGGTYSTLKVQPAELEDSGVYFCASSPRVRGATEAFFGQGTRLTVV.